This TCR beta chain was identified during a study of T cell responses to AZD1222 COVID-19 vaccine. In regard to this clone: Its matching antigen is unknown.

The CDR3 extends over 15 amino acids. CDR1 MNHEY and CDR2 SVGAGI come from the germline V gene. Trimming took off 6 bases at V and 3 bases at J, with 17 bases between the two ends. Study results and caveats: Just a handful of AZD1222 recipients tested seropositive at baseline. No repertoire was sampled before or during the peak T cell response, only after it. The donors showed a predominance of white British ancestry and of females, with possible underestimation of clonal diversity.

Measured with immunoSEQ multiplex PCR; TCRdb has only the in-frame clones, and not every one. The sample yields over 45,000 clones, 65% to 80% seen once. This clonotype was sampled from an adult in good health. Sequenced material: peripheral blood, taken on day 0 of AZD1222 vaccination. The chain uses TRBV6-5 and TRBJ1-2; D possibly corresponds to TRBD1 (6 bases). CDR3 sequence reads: CASSSPRGGDYGYTF. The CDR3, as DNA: TGTGCCAGCAGCTCCCCCAGGGGTGGGGACTATGGCTACACCTTC.